The clone carrying this TCR beta chain came up a few times. Its antigen is as yet unknown. TCRdb re-derived calls from the 5' RACE reads in MiXCR, one entry per CDR3 protein. The top ten clones hold 13% to 15% of a sample with about 200,000 distinct CDR3 sequences, 6.5% of them seen once. These data originate in a study of identical twins. Points from the study as a whole: For monozygotic twins, models underestimated out-of-frame TCR alpha sharing. With abundant cord blood beta clonotypes, insertions were fewer; memory repertoires showed no such pattern.

Trimming took 6 bases from V and 5 from J; bases not matched to a gene: 7. The CDR3 covers 16 residues. Germline CDR1 LNHDA, CDR2 SQIVND (reference sequence). Separately, the same data were catalogued under a study of T cells expressing NK-cell markers. That work states: The sorts in several experiments were restricted to alpha-beta TCR T cells by an anti-gamma-delta TCR antibody.

The chain couples TRBV19 to TRBJ2-1; 13 positions agree with TRBD2. Sequencing was done on a sample of CD8+ T cells sorted from blood. The TCR was taken from a woman under 30 in good health. This CDR3 reads CASRMGLAGLNNEQFF. The CDR3 bases are TGTGCCAGTAGGATGGGACTAGCGGGACTTAACAATGAGCAGTTCTTC.